The 7 T cell receptor beta chains below all came from one sample that was sequenced in a study of T cells after yellow fever vaccination. TCRdb itself ran the 5' RACE reads through MiXCR, one entry per CDR3 protein. The sample yields under 600,000 distinct CDR3 sequences, about a fifth seen once. Source: PBMCs, taken roughly 23 days after the first yellow fever vaccination. The receptors shown here come from a young man who received the YFV17D yellow fever vaccine.

The chain combines TRBV5-1 with TRBJ2-1, with a possible D match to TRBD1 (6 bases). V shed 4 bases and J shed 5 bases, with 13 bases lying between them. Germline lookup yields CDR1 SGHRS and CDR2 YFSETQ. The CDR3 runs 14 residues. The CDR3 DNA follows: TGCGCCAGCAGCCCGGGACAAATTAACAATGAGCAGTTCTTC. It is translated as CASSPGQINNEQFF.

The chain has TRBV5-6 and TRBJ1-2; a possible D gene is TRBD1 (6 bases). The V end lost 5 bases, the J end lost 2 bases, and 10 bases lay between the germline ends. This CDR3 comprises 13 residues. CDR1 is SGHDT, CDR2 YYEEEE, per germline. CDR3 DNA sequence: TGTGCCAGCAGAACAGGGCAAAACTATGGCTACACCTTC. Its translation is CASRTGQNYGYTF.

The chain has TRBV7-2 and TRBJ1-1; a weak D match, TRBD1 (6 bases). The V and J ends lost 5 bases and 11 bases respectively, with 18 bases between them. The CDR3 sequence is 13 residues long. CDR1 is SGHTA and CDR2 is FQGNSA in the germline V gene. CDR3 sequence (DNA): TGTGCCAGCAGCGCAAGAGTGGGGGGCAAGGCTTTCTTT. Protein: CASSARVGGKAFF.

V gene TRBV7-3 combines with J gene TRBJ2-1; maybe TRBD2 (6 bases). With 8 bases removed from V and 6 bases from J, the gap between germline ends came to 14 bases. The CDR3 is 13 residues long. Germline V gene data show CDR1 as SGHTA and CDR2 as FQGTGA. The CDR3 sequence: CASGNAGSNEQFF. CDR3 in DNA: TGTGCCAGCGGGAACGCGGGGTCCAATGAGCAGTTCTTC.

The chain uses TRBV5-1 and TRBJ2-3, with a tentative D call TRBD2 (6 bases). CDR1 SGHRS and CDR2 YFSETQ come from the germline V gene. The CDR3 has 14 amino acids. Trimming removed 5 bases at V and 0 bases at J, with 10 bases between. This CDR3 reads CASRDGLSTDTQYF. DNA for the CDR3: TGCGCCAGCAGAGACGGACTAAGCACAGATACGCAGTATTTT.

The chain combines TRBV7-8 with TRBJ2-1, with D possibly being TRBD2 (7 bases). Trimming took 2 bases from V and 5 from J, leaving 13 bases between them. Germline CDR1 and CDR2: SGHVS and FQNEAQ. The CDR3 is 15 amino acids. In DNA, the CDR3 is TGTGCCAGCAGCTTAAGGGGGGGCTCGAACAATGAGCAGTTCTTC. Its translation is CASSLRGGSNNEQFF.

This clonotype was observed many times. V usage is TRBV20-1 and J usage is TRBJ2-1, with D possibly TRBD1 on 5 matching bases. Trimming removed 7 bases from V and 7 bases from J, with 14 bases in between. Germline V lookup: CDR1 DFQATT, CDR2 SNEGSKA (reference sequence). The CDR3 totals 12 residues. The CDR3 loop reads CSEEGAGNEQFF. The CDR3 DNA reads as TGCAGTGAGGAAGGGGCTGGTAATGAGCAGTTCTTC.